The rows below give T cell receptor beta chains drawn from one sample of a study of graft-versus-host responses after intestinal transplantation. Their recognized antigens are unknown. The method was immunoSEQ multiplex PCR; TCRdb's version includes in-frame clones alone and lacks a portion of them. The data contain some 39,000 clones, more than 90% of them singletons. Specimen: unstimulated CD8+ T cells sorted from spleen or lymph node cells, collected before transplant. All receptors derive from a human donor who was the organ donor for an intestinal transplant. CDR3s include the opening cysteine and the closing phenylalanine or tryptophan. The order of the fields is V gene, J gene, D gene, clone size, CDR3 DNA, CDR3 protein. A D gene is named only where the DNA matches it firmly. For some rows the clone size is stated as once, few or many, or as a class when expanded; others skip it.

v_call: TRBV18; j_call: TRBJ2-7; d_call: TRBD1; clone_size: .; cdr3_nt: TGTGCCAGCTCACCACCGGACAGGGCCGAGCAGTACTTC; cdr3_aa: CASSPPDRAEQYF
v_call: TRBV5-4; j_call: TRBJ2-3; d_call: .; clone_size: once; cdr3_nt: TGTGCCAGCAGCTTGGGATGGGACAGCACAGATACGCAGTATTTT; cdr3_aa: CASSLGWDSTDTQYF
v_call: TRBV11-2; j_call: TRBJ1-3; d_call: .; clone_size: once; cdr3_nt: TGTGCCAGCAGCCCCACGGGGGCGAGCCCCGGAAACACCATATATTTT; cdr3_aa: CASSPTGASPGNTIYF
v_call: TRBV2; j_call: TRBJ1-1; d_call: .; clone_size: .; cdr3_nt: TGTGCCAGCAGCCGGCGGTGGGTGAACACTGAAGCTTTCTTT; cdr3_aa: CASSRRWVNTEAFF
v_call: TRBV7-9; j_call: TRBJ1-6; d_call: TRBD1; clone_size: .; cdr3_nt: TGTGCCAGCAGCTTGACAGGGTCTGCCTATAATTCACCCCTCCACTTT; cdr3_aa: CASSLTGSAYNSPLHF
v_call: TRBV6-5; j_call: TRBJ1-1; d_call: .; clone_size: .; cdr3_nt: TGTGCCAGCAGTTACTCTAACACTGAAGCTTTCTTT; cdr3_aa: CASSYSNTEAFF
v_call: TRBV30; j_call: TRBJ2-1; d_call: .; clone_size: .; cdr3_nt: TGTGCCTGGAGTGTGGTGGGCGGCTCCTACAATGAGCAGTTCTTC; cdr3_aa: CAWSVVGGSYNEQFF
v_call: TRBV4-1; j_call: TRBJ2-7; d_call: .; clone_size: once; cdr3_nt: TGCGCCAGCAGCCACAACGGACACCCCTACGAGCAGTACTTC; cdr3_aa: CASSHNGHPYEQYF
v_call: TRBV4-1; j_call: TRBJ2-3; d_call: .; clone_size: once; cdr3_nt: TGCGCCAGTTCTAGAGACCCCGGGACAGATACGCAGTATTTT; cdr3_aa: CASSRDPGTDTQYF
v_call: TRBV28; j_call: TRBJ1-5; d_call: TRBD1; clone_size: once; cdr3_nt: TGTGCCAGCAGGACAGGGTATAGCCTTAGCAATCAGCCCCAGCATTTT; cdr3_aa: CASRTGYSLSNQPQHF
v_call: TRBV5-1; j_call: TRBJ1-1; d_call: .; clone_size: .; cdr3_nt: TGCGCCAGCAGTTTGACAGCTAACACTGAAGCTTTCTTT; cdr3_aa: CASSLTANTEAFF
v_call: TRBV4-3; j_call: TRBJ2-3; d_call: .; clone_size: .; cdr3_nt: TGCGCCAGCAGCCGAGGGGGGGGGCTCAATGGGACAGATACGCAGTATTTT; cdr3_aa: CASSRGGGLNGTDTQYF
v_call: TRBV27; j_call: TRBJ2-5; d_call: .; clone_size: once; cdr3_nt: TGTGCCAGCAGTTTATACCCCAGAGAGACCCAGTACTTC; cdr3_aa: CASSLYPRETQYF
v_call: TRBV13; j_call: TRBJ2-7; d_call: .; clone_size: once; cdr3_nt: TGTGCCAGCAGCTTAGCCGGCGACGAGCAGTACTTC; cdr3_aa: CASSLAGDEQYF
v_call: TRBV18; j_call: TRBJ1-1; d_call: .; clone_size: .; cdr3_nt: TGTGCCAGCTCACCACTCCCCGGGAGGAGGGCCCGCACTGAAGCTTTCTTT; cdr3_aa: CASSPLPGRRARTEAFF
v_call: TRBV19; j_call: TRBJ2-7; d_call: TRBD2; clone_size: .; cdr3_nt: TGTGCCAGTAGCCCGAATATAGCGGGGAACGAGCAGTACTTC; cdr3_aa: CASSPNIAGNEQYF